This T cell receptor beta chain was observed in a study of blood T cell repertoires in COVID-19. Study in general: From the United States, Italy and Spain came samples of acute and convalescent COVID-19.

Clones were read by immunoSEQ multiplex PCR, and TCRdb kept only the in-frame ones, dropping some. The sample lists more than 20,000 clones, around three quarters occurring once. CDR3 length equals 17 residues. Germline V CDR1 and CDR2: SGHRS, YFSETQ. Trimming removed 0 bases from V and 4 bases from J, with 18 bases in between. The rearrangement links TRBV5-1 to TRBJ2-3; TRBD2 is a possible D gene (5 bases). This clonotype was obtained from a man aged 60-69 years with active COVID-19. The sample comprised peripheral blood. The CDR3 DNA sequence: TGCGCCAGCAGCTTGGCGTCTGTGGGAGTCATCGCAGATACGCAGTATTTT. Translating it yields CASSLASVGVIADTQYF.